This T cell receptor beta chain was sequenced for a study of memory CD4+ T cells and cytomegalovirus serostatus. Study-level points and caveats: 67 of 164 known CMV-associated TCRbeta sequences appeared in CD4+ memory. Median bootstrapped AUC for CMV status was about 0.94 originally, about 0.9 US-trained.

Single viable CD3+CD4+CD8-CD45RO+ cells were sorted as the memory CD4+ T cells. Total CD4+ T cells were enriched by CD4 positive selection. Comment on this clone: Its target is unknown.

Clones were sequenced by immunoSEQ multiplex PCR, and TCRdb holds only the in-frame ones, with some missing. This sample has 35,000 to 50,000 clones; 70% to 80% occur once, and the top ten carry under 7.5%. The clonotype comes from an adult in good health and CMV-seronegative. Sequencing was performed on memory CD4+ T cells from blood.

CDR3 DNA sequence: TGCGCCAGCAGCCAAGTGGAAGGGGGTAATGAAAAACTGTTTTTT. It encodes CASSQVEGGNEKLFF. V gene TRBV4-3 combines with J gene TRBJ1-4; weak D call: TRBD1 (6 bases). V lost 1 base, J lost 4 bases, and 10 bases lay in between. This CDR3 is 15 amino acids long. The germline gives CDR1 LGHNA, CDR2 YSLEER.